This entry concerns a single T cell receptor (beta chain). The sample originates from a study of siplizumab effects on memory and regulatory T cells. TCRdb's copy holds only in-frame clones and misses some; the assay was immunoSEQ multiplex PCR. The data show some 100,000 clones, with roughly 96% seen just once and around 0.03% held by the top ten. The material sequenced was naive CD4+ T cells sorted from blood. The sequence was obtained from a human donor in good health.

The CDR3 loop reads CASSLSGRDTHGEQYF. For the CDR3, the DNA is TGTGCCAGCAGCTTAAGTGGTCGGGACACACATGGCGAGCAGTACTTC. The rearrangement joins TRBV7-2 to TRBJ2-7; TRBD1 is a possible D gene (6 bases). The CDR3 runs to 16 residues. Germline V gene lookup returns CDR1 SGHTA and CDR2 FQGNSA. The germline V and J ends were trimmed by 2 bases and 6 bases, with 20 bases remaining between them.